The 18 T cell receptor beta chains below all came from one sample that was sequenced in a study of breast tumors, draining lymph nodes, adjacent tissues. Samples came from axillary lymph nodes draining the breast cancer. One entry per CDR3 protein, called by TCRdb with MiXCR from the multiplex PCR reads. The sample includes tens of thousands of distinct CDR3 sequences, approximately 30% seen only once; the top ten take 8.1%. Sequenced sample: axillary lymph node tissue. All receptors derive from a female donor with breast cancer. Some clones in this sample may be carry-over from other donors' samples.

This clonotype was picked up a small number of times. This may arise from a read error, as a much more abundant clone is one base away. V gene TRBV6-2 or TRBV6-3 combines with J gene TRBJ2-7, with 7 bases matching TRBD2. Germline V gives CDR1 MNHEY, CDR2 SVGEGT. The ends lost 7 bases at V and 3 bases at J; junction bases unmatched: 6. The CDR3 runs to 13 residues. CDR3 sequence reads: CASKPASGYEQYF. CDR3 coding DNA: TGTGCCAGCAAACCGGCTAGCGGCTACGAGCAGTACTTC.

This clonotype showed up many times. The chain recombines TRBV7-9 with TRBJ2-7; unclear D gene. This CDR3 has 11 residues. The germline V gene encodes CDR1 SEHNR and CDR2 FQNEAQ (reference sequence). V was pared by 1 base and J by 6 bases, with 4 bases between. The CDR3 nucleotides read TGTGCCAGCAGCTTAGTACGCGAGCAGTACTTC. It is translated as CASSLVREQYF.

Notes on this clonotype: A much more abundant neighbour one base away suggests this may be a read error. The rearrangement links TRBV12-3 or TRBV12-4 to TRBJ2-1; TRBD2 matches 7 bases. This CDR3 region has 16 residues. The V and J ends lost 3 bases and 0 bases, in that order; junction bases with no gene match: 5. The CDR3 DNA sequence: TGTGCCAGCAGTTTCGTGGGCGGGAGCTCCTACAATGAGCAGTTCTTC. This encodes CASSFVGGSSYNEQFF.

This clonotype was detected ten times or more. The CDR3 here is CASAGSDNEQYF. As DNA, the CDR3 is TGTGCCAGCGCAGGGTCCGATAACGAGCAGTACTTC. The chain uses TRBV12-3 or TRBV12-4 and TRBJ2-7; possibly TRBD1 for D (5 bases). The ends were cut back, 8 bases at V and 5 bases at J, with 13 bases in the middle. This CDR3 region has 12 residues.

This clonotype qualifies as medium-sized. The gene calls are TRBV12-3 or TRBV12-4 and TRBJ1-6, with D unclear. V was trimmed by 8 bases and J by 10 bases, leaving 12 bases between them. The CDR3 runs 12 residues. CDR3 sequence: CASGLGESPLHF. In DNA, the CDR3 is TGTGCCAGCGGGCTTGGAGAGTCACCCCTCCACTTT.

There are many counts of this clonotype. The chain links TRBV5-8 to TRBJ2-5; weak D call: TRBD2 (5 bases). From germline, CDR1 is SGHTS and CDR2 YDEGEE. Trimming took 0 bases from V and 1 from J, leaving 10 bases between them. The CDR3 sequence is 15 residues long. The CDR3 is CASSLGFGSQETQYF. In DNA form, the CDR3 reads TGTGCCAGCAGCTTGGGATTTGGGAGCCAAGAGACCCAGTACTTC.

This clonotype was detected only a few times. A much larger clone sits a single nucleotide away, making a read error possible. For the CDR3, the DNA is TGCACCAGCAGCCCTCCAGGAGGTTACAATGAGCAGTTCTTC. Its protein is CTSSPPGGYNEQFF. The rearrangement joins TRBV5-1 to TRBJ2-1; maybe TRBD2 (5 bases). The CDR3 runs to 14 residues. Germline V gene sequence: CDR1 SGHRS, CDR2 YFSETQ. Looking up the rest from reference TRBV5-1 and TRBJ2-1 gives the full variable domain: KAGVTQTPRYLIKTRGQQVTLSCSPISGHRSVSWYQQTPGQGLQFLFEYFSETQRNKGNFPGRFSGRQFSNSRSEMNVSTLELGDSALYLCTSSPPGGYNEQFFGPGTRLTVL.

This clonotype occurred many times. The chain recombines TRBV2 with TRBJ2-3, with D hard to call. The CDR3 length is 12 residues. The germline V and J ends were trimmed by 8 bases and 2 bases, with 8 bases remaining between them. Per the germline V gene, CDR1 is SNHLY and CDR2 is FYNNEI. CDR3 region: CASRTDTDTQYF. The DNA of the CDR3 is TGTGCCAGCCGGACCGACACAGATACGCAGTATTTT.

This clonotype was counted at least ten times. The CDR3 spells CASKRQHNTDTQYF. The CDR3 DNA reads TGTGCCAGCAAAAGACAGCACAACACAGATACGCAGTATTTT. The V gene is TRBV19, the J gene TRBJ2-3; possibly TRBD1 for D (5 bases). V lost 9 bases and J 2 bases, leaving 15 bases between the germline ends. This CDR3 is 14 amino acids long. Per the germline V gene, CDR1 is LNHDA and CDR2 is SQIVND (reference sequence). Full variable domain (missing parts from reference TRBV19 and TRBJ2-3): DGGITQSPKYLFRKEGQNVTLSCEQNLNHDAMYWYRQDPGQGLRLIYYSQIVNDFQKGDIAEGYSVSREKKESFPLTVTSAQKNPTAFYLCASKRQHNTDTQYFGPGTRLTVL.

This clonotype was detected ten times or more. V and J are TRBV9 and TRBJ2-6; D uncertain. CDR1 is SGDLS and CDR2 is YYNGEE in the germline V gene. The CDR3 has 14 residues. V was cut by 3 bases and J by 0 bases, with 4 bases left in between. In DNA form, the CDR3 reads TGTGCCAGCAGCGAGGACTCTGGGGCCAACGTCCTGACTTTC. Protein sequence: CASSEDSGANVLTF.

This clonotype was counted ten times or more. J is TRBJ1-1 and V is TRBV20-1; TRBD1 is a possible D gene (5 bases). CDR3 length equals 11 residues. Trimming pared 5 bases from V and 1 base from J, leaving 5 bases between. The germline CDR1 and CDR2 sequences are DFQATT and SNEGSKA (reference sequence). The chain's CDR3 is CSAGGNTEAFF. CDR3 coding DNA: TGCAGTGCTGGGGGGAACACTGAAGCTTTCTTT.

About this clonotype itself: Its ends do not fully match the called genes, so a read error is possible. The gene calls are TRBV7-9 and TRBJ2-3, with 9 bases that match TRBD2. The CDR3 runs to 18 residues. The germline gives CDR1 SEHNR, CDR2 FQNEAQ (reference sequence). CDR3: CASSPYGVRGGATDTQYF. The CDR3 coding sequence is TGCGCCAGCAGCCCCTACGGGGTACGCGGGGGGGCAACAGATACGCAGTATTTT.

This clonotype was seen at least ten times. The J gene is TRBJ2-1, the V gene TRBV19; 11 bases align to TRBD2. CDR1 and CDR2 (germline): LNHDA, SQIVND (reference sequence). V gave up 3 bases and J gave up 5 bases; unmatched junction bases: 12. This CDR3 is built from 18 residues. CDR3 amino acids: CASSMVARLAGLNNEQFF. The CDR3 DNA is TGTGCCAGTAGTATGGTAGCCAGACTAGCGGGACTCAACAATGAGCAGTTCTTC.

This clonotype was recorded a few times. This sequence joins TRBV9 and TRBJ2-3, with 11 bases matching TRBD2. Unmatched junction bases numbered 8, after V lost 0 bases and J lost 2 bases. Germline CDR1 SGDLS, CDR2 YYNGEE. The CDR3 totals 18 residues. CDR3 DNA: TGTGCCAGCAGCGTAGTAGCGGGAGGGCCGTACGTCACAGATACGCAGTATTTT. Translated, it gives CASSVVAGGPYVTDTQYF.

This clonotype was detected ten times or more. V gene TRBV29-1 combines with J gene TRBJ2-1, with TRBD2 identical over 16 bases. Germline V gives CDR1 SQVTM, CDR2 ANQGSEA. V trimming: 6 bases; J trimming: 8 bases; junction bases outside the gene matches: 7. This CDR3 spans 15 amino acids. The CDR3 here is CSVGTSGREGDEQFF. The DNA of the CDR3 is TGCAGCGTCGGGACTAGCGGGAGGGAGGGCGATGAGCAGTTCTTC.

DNA for the CDR3: TGTGCCTGCACCGGGACAGGGGCCGCAAATGAAGCTTTCTTT. It codes for CACTGTGAANEAFF. V gene TRBV30 combines with J gene TRBJ1-1, with 10 bases matching TRBD1. CDR1 GTSNPN and CDR2 SVGIG come from the germline V gene (reference sequence). Trimming at V came to 6 bases and at J to 7 bases, leaving 11 bases not matched to a gene. This CDR3 is 14 amino acids long.

In the case of this clonotype: A read error may explain this, as a much larger clone is one base away. This chain links TRBV9 with TRBJ1-4, with D hard to call. The germline gives CDR1 SGDLS, CDR2 YYNGEE. Trimming removed 3 bases from V and 0 bases from J, with 9 bases in between. CDR3 length equals 15 residues. CDR3 protein: CASSGNTATNEKLFF. CDR3 nucleotides: TGTGCCAGCAGCGGAAATACTGCAACTAATGAAAAACTGTTTTTT.

J is TRBJ1-1 and V is TRBV7-2, with a tentative D call TRBD1 (5 bases). In germline, CDR1 is SGHTA, CDR2 FQGNSA. This CDR3 has 13 residues. The V end lost 4 bases, the J end lost 11 bases, and 17 bases lay between the germline ends. The CDR3 is CASSSMGQGGAFF. CDR3 nucleotide sequence: TGTGCCAGCAGCTCCATGGGTCAGGGTGGGGCTTTCTTT.